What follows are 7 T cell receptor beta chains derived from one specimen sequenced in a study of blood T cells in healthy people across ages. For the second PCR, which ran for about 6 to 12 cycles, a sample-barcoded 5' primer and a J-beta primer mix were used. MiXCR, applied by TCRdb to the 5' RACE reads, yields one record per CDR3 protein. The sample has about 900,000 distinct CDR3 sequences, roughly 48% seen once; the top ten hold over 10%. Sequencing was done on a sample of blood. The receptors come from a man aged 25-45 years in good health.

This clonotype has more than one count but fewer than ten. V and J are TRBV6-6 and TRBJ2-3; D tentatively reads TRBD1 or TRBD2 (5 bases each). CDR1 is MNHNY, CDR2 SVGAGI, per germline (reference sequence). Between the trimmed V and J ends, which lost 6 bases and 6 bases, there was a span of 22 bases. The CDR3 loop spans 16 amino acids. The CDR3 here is CASSLNRDLLPDTQYF. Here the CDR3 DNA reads TGTGCCAGCAGCCTTAACCGGGACCTCCTCCCGGATACGCAGTATTTT.

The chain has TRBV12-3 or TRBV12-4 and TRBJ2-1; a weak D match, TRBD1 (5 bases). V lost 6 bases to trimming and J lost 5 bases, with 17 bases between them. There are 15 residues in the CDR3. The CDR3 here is CASSPGAQDNNEQFF. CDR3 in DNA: TGTGCCAGCAGCCCAGGTGCACAGGATAACAATGAGCAGTTCTTC.

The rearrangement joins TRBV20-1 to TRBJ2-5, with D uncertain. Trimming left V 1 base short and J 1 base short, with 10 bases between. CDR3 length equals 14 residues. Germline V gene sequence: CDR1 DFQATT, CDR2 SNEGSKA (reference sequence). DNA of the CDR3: TGCAGTGCTAGAGTAAGAAGGAGCCAAGAGACCCAGTACTTC. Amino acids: CSARVRRSQETQYF.

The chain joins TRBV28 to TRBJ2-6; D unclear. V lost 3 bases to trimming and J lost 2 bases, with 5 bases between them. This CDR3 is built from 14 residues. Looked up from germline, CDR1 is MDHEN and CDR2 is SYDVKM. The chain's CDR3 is CASSFSTGANVLTF. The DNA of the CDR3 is TGTGCCAGCAGTTTCTCTACTGGGGCCAACGTCCTGACTTTC.

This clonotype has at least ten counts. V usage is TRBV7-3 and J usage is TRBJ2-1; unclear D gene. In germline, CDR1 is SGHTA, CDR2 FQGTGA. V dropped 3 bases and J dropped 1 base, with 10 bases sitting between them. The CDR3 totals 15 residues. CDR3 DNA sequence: TGTGCCAGCAGCTTCCCAACTAATTCCTACAATGAGCAGTTCTTC. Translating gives CASSFPTNSYNEQFF.

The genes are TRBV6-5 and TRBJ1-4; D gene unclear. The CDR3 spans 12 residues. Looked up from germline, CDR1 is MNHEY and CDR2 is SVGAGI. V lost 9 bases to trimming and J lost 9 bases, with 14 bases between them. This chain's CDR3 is CASSGDLQKLFF. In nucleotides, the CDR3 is TGTGCCAGTTCTGGGGATTTACAAAAACTGTTTTTT.

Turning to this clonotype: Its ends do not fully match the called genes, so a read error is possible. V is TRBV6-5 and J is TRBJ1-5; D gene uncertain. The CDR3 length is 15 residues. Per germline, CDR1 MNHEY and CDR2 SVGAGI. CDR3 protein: CAGSYDVHGNQPQHF. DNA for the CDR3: TGTGCCGGCAGTTACGATGTACATGGCAATCAGCCCCAGCATTTT.